This T cell receptor beta chain is from a study of shared clonotypes between healthy human individuals (dated by TCRdb to about 2020). About the study as a whole: Three men and two women, aged 18 to 49 years, made up the cohort. Per donor, three plates each were used for CD4 naive and CD4 memory, two for CD8 naive, and one for CD8 memory. To estimate repertoire size and how much clonotypes are shared between individuals, the study performed deep sequencing of blood TCR repertoires from roughly five healthy adults. To increase sequencing depth and limit assay-specific biases, TCR repertoire library preparation and sequencing were carried out by different laboratories using diverse techniques. Per donor, leukapheresis produced somewhere between about 0.8 and 9.5 billion PBMCs. General findings and caveats noted by the study authors: Because the study included a small number of donors, the genetic and exposure-history diversity represented was limited. Naive subsets generally had larger estimated clonotype richness than memory subsets. Rarefaction of sorted-subset datasets indicated incomplete sequencing despite the large sequencing depth. Pairwise subsampling led to the expectation that sequencing depth would affect the degree of clonotype sharing among donors. When a handful of donors were compared, the shared fraction of clonotypes was about 5.4% for naive CD4, over 3% for naive CD8, 2.3% for memory CD4, and approximately 0.4% for memory CD8. Higher generation probabilities were observed for clonotypes shared by all four sorted-subset donors than for non-shared clonotypes. Only blood was sampled, and tissue TCR repertoires likely differ from those in blood.

The CDR3 runs 11 residues from the cysteine to the phenylalanine. The CDR3 DNA has 33 bases and is translated from base 1. CDR1 and CDR2, looked up from the germline V gene (reference sequence), are SEHNR and FQNEAQ. V and J lose 5 bases and 2 bases, and a span of 3 bases separates them. Turning to this clone: The specificity of this receptor is unknown. Base-call qualities are not available, and no considerably larger clone is one nucleotide away.

Using the deep immunoSEQ assay, TCR CDR3 regions were amplified from genomic DNA by multiplex PCR. Extracted genomic DNA from each cell subset was distributed evenly across all wells of several immunoSEQ 96-well plates, and each plate was treated as a replicate. Each replicate PCR for sorted subsets received about 200 ng genomic DNA, equal to roughly 29,000 T cell genomes. Purified libraries were measured with a Qubit 3.0 fluorometer, size-checked on a Bioanalyzer 2100, and measured again with the KAPA Library Quantification kit. Each immunoSEQ 96-well plate was sequenced on its own single-read 150-cycle Illumina NextSeq 550 flow cell. As for how the authors treated the data: Because only junctional sequences without quality scores were contained in the immunoSEQ output, filtering matching that applied to full-length reads could not be performed. To assign V/J genes and CDR3, sequences were annotated using PyIR, a Python wrapper for IgBLAST v1.9, with IMGT germline references. Reads with weak V/J assignments (E-value above 1e-6), missing CDR3, stop codons, out-of-frame junctions, or ambiguous translated residues were removed. V3J clonotypes were defined by identical inferred V gene, J gene, and CDR3 amino acid sequence. Percentage overlap between repertoires was computed as shared unique clonotypes divided by the size of the smaller repertoire. Three approaches were used to assess repertoire richness: RTK rarefaction, the Chao1 estimator, and Recon v2.1 estimates of unobserved clonotypes. OLGA was used to compute generation probabilities for all TCRbeta clonotypes that the gDNA method yielded from a handful of donors. TCRdb's version of the immuneACCESS table is confined to in-frame rearrangements and falls short of the full clone set. An unresolved V gene accounts for under half of the shortfall where checked; the remainder is of unknown origin. V and J calls and clone size are as listed in that table; D and trimming were resolved from the DNA. This sample holds a few hundred thousand clones; 50% to 80% were observed only once. Around 10% of the sample is in the top ten clones.

Healthy HIV-negative adults with no recently reported acute infections or vaccinations were included as donors. Every donor was a Caucasian adult living in Nashville, Tennessee, USA. CD4+ T cells were enriched by magnetic negative selection; naive cells were then positively selected on CD45RA, and the negative fraction formed the memory subset. Blood was obtained by leukapheresis, after which PBMCs were separated by Ficoll-Histopaque density gradient centrifugation and cryopreserved in liquid nitrogen vapor phase. Analytical flow cytometry was used to check the purity and quantity of each magnetically sorted T cell population. Genomic DNA was isolated from each sorted fraction and quantified by UV absorbance on a Nanodrop 2000c.

The specimen was memory CD4+ T cells sorted from blood. What the cell subset or site label conveys for this sample: CD45RA-negative fraction. The chain links TRBV7-9 with TRBJ1-2, with the D gene uncertain. The receptor comes from a man aged 30-40 years in good health. The nucleotide sequence is TGTGCCAGCAGCGAAAACTATGGCTACACCTTC. The translation is CASSENYGYTF.